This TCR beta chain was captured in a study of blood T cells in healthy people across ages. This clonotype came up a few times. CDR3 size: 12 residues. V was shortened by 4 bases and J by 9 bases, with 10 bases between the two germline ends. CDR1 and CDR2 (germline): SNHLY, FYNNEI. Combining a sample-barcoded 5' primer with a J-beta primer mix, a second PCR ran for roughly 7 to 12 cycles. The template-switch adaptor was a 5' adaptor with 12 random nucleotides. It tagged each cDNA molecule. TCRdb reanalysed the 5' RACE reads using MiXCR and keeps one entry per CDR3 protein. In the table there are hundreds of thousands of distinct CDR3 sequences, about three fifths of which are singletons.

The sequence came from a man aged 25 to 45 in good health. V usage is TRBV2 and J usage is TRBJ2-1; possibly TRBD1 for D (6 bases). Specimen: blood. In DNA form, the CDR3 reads TGTGCCAGCAGTGGAACAGGGACTGAGCAGTTCTTC. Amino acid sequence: CASSGTGTEQFF.